This T cell receptor (beta chain) was identified during a study of CD8 T cells in Susac syndrome. Study in general: Sequenced Susac syndrome patients included roughly six with clinically active disease and 8 or 9 in remission. Blood was drawn from patients with Susac syndrome. At that point, they were therapy-naive, on corticosteroids, or on intravenous immunoglobulin alone.

CDR3 size: 13 residues. After removal of 7 bases from V and 5 bases from J, the junction contained 5 bases not matched to a gene. Germline CDR1 is SQVTM and CDR2 is ANQGSEA. CD8+ and CD4+ T cells circulating in blood were sequenced for TCR beta. Bulk CD8+ and CD4+ cells came from magnetic negative isolation; CD8+ TEMRA by FACS. The RNA, about 0.45 to 1 ug, was put through reverse transcription using random hexamers. TCRdb redid the calling of the immunoSEQ multiplex PCR reads with MiXCR, one entry per CDR3 protein. The table lists 150,000 to 200,000 distinct CDR3 sequences, 95% to 96% of them singletons, with around 0.12% in the top ten.

The V gene is TRBV29-1, the J gene TRBJ2-3; the match to TRBD1 covers 11 bases. The origin of this receptor is a human donor with Susac syndrome. The specimen was CD4+ T cells from PBMCs. The CDR3: CSGQGTGGDTQYF. CDR3 nucleotides: TGCAGCGGACAAGGGACAGGGGGAGATACGCAGTATTTT.